A single sample is the source of the 5 T cell receptor beta chains below, sequenced in a study of blood T cell repertoires in COVID-19. TCRdb's copy holds only in-frame clones and misses some; the assay was immunoSEQ multiplex PCR. The data show under 200,000 clones, around 87% seen once. The sequenced sample was peripheral blood. These TCRs come from a man aged 55 to 70 with COVID-19, enrolled during active disease.

The chain recombines TRBV24-1 with TRBJ1-5; a possible D gene is TRBD1 (5 bases). The CDR3 sequence is 14 residues long. The V gene lost 6 bases and the J gene lost 1 base, with 9 bases spanning the gap. Looked up from germline, CDR1 is KGHDR and CDR2 is SFDVKD. The CDR3: CATSYRTSNQPQHF. The CDR3 region has the DNA TGTGCCACCAGTTACAGGACAAGCAATCAGCCCCAGCATTTT.

In its sample, this clone was seen a few times. CDR3 bases: TGTGCCAGCAGTGACTGGTCAGGGGATACCTACGAGCAGTACTTC. Protein product: CASSDWSGDTYEQYF. The chain combines TRBV2 with TRBJ2-7; possibly TRBD1 for D (6 bases). This CDR3 spans 15 amino acids. Germline CDR1 is SNHLY and CDR2 is FYNNEI. V dropped 3 bases and J dropped 2 bases, with 14 bases sitting between them.

V gene TRBV25-1 combines with J gene TRBJ1-5; D might be TRBD1 (5 bases). Trimming stripped 1 base from V and 7 bases from J, with 14 bases between. Looked up from germline, CDR1 is MGHDK and CDR2 is SYGVNS. The CDR3 runs 15 residues. Here the CDR3 DNA reads TGTGCCAGCAGTGAATCCCGGGGGGGAGGCCAGCCCCAGCATTTT. Protein sequence: CASSESRGGGQPQHF.

This rearrangement joins TRBV14 to TRBJ2-7; the match to TRBD1 covers 9 bases. Trimming took 2 bases from V and 3 from J; bases not matched to a gene: 5. From germline, CDR1 is SGHDN and CDR2 FVKESK. The CDR3 extends over 15 amino acids. The CDR3 nucleotides read TGTGCCAGCAGCCAAACCGGGACAGGGTACTACGAGCAGTACTTC. Translation gives CASSQTGTGYYEQYF.

The sample holds one count of this clone. This chain links TRBV5-6 with TRBJ2-1; TRBD1 matches 9 bases. The CDR3 extends over 11 amino acids. V lost 3 bases, J lost 12 bases, and 1 base stayed unmatched. Germline assignment: CDR1 SGHDT and CDR2 YYEEEE. CDR3 DNA: TGTGCCAGCAGCTCGGGACAGGGGCAGTTCTTC. It encodes CASSSGQGQFF.